This T cell receptor beta chain was sequenced during a study of technical replicates of blood from a few donors. Measured with immunoSEQ multiplex PCR; TCRdb has only the in-frame clones, and not every one. The sample shows 55,000 to 70,000 clones, around 87% of them seen only once. CDR3 length equals 13 residues. Per the germline V gene, CDR1 is SGHTA and CDR2 is FQGNSA. V was trimmed by 2 bases and J by 1 base, leaving 5 bases between them. This sequence originates from a human donor in good health. Some clones in this sample may be carry-over from other donors' samples. The chain joins TRBV7-2 to TRBJ2-5; the D is unclear. The specimen was PBMCs. DNA for the CDR3: TGTGCCAGCAGCTTACGGTCCCAAGAGACCCAGTACTTC. Translation: CASSLRSQETQYF.